This TCR beta chain was sequenced during a study of T cell responses to AZD1222 COVID-19 vaccine. The data were produced by immunoSEQ multiplex PCR, yet TCRdb's version contains in-frame clones alone and is incomplete. The table lists fewer than 200,000 clones, about 89% of them singletons, with 1.9% in the top ten. On this clone: Its matching antigen is unknown.

Germline-derived CDR1 and CDR2 are LNHNV and YYDKDF (reference sequence). The CDR3 extends over 14 amino acids. V was clipped by 0 bases and J by 2 bases, with 7 bases between them. General study points: The study sampled repertoires only after the peak T cell response. Researchers report vaccine-associated CD4 TCRs spanning spike, with dominance at 160-218 and 743-854.

The specimen was peripheral blood, collected on day 0 of AZD1222 vaccination. The clonotype comes from an adult in good health. The chain employs TRBV15 and TRBJ2-5; D not certain. This CDR3 is CATSRDPWQETQYF. In DNA form, the CDR3 reads TGTGCCACCAGCAGAGATCCATGGCAAGAGACCCAGTACTTC.